The 2 T cell receptor beta chains reported below all come from one sample, sequenced in a study of beta chain features in type 1 diabetes. Expressed TCRB transcripts were sequenced because the isolated RNA had all been reverse transcribed beforehand. Measured with immunoSEQ multiplex PCR; TCRdb has only the in-frame clones, and not every one. Here the sample spans around 310,000 clones, roughly 13% being singletons. The antigens these receptors bind are not known. Study-wide findings and caveats: Moderately but significantly shorter TCRB CDR3s were found in Type 1 diabetes patients in all four CD4+ subsets.

Sequencing was performed on naive CD4+ T cells from blood. The receptors derive from a woman younger than 35 with type 1 diabetes.

The rearrangement joins TRBV7-9 to TRBJ2-1; D perhaps matches TRBD1 (6 bases). The V gene lost 5 bases and the J gene lost 3 bases, with 8 bases spanning the gap. The CDR3 runs to 13 residues. Germline CDR1 reads SEHNR; CDR2 reads FQNEAQ (reference sequence). The CDR3 bases are TGTGCCAGCAGCCTGGACAGCTACAATGAGCAGTTCTTC. Amino acids: CASSLDSYNEQFF.

The gene calls are TRBV6-5 and TRBJ2-1, with 10 bases lining up with TRBD2. The CDR3 is made up of 14 amino acids. Trimming cost V 6 bases and J 4 bases; bases outside gene matches: 3. Germline CDR1 and CDR2: MNHEY and SVGAGI. The CDR3 loop is CASRASGGYNEQFF. The CDR3 DNA is TGTGCCAGCAGGGCTAGCGGGGGTTACAATGAGCAGTTCTTC.